Described below is a single T cell receptor (beta chain) sequence and its context. This sample stems from a study of blood T cell repertoires in COVID-19. At the level of the study: The United States, Italy and Spain provided the acute and convalescent COVID-19 samples.

The assay was immunoSEQ multiplex PCR, and TCRdb's table has in-frame clones only and misses some. The sample has under 300,000 clones; roughly 90% are singletons. This CDR3 contains 16 residues. The germline V gene encodes CDR1 SGHRS and CDR2 YFSETQ. Losses at the gene ends were 4 bases for V and 0 bases for J; bases not matched to a gene: 8. Sequences were obtained from peripheral blood. The receptor comes from a man in his 60s who had recovered from COVID-19. The gene calls are TRBV5-1 and TRBJ2-3, with TRBD2 matching 7 bases. The CDR3 spells CASSLPIGGSTDTQYF. CDR3 DNA: TGCGCCAGCAGCCTTCCAATCGGGGGGAGCACAGATACGCAGTATTTT.